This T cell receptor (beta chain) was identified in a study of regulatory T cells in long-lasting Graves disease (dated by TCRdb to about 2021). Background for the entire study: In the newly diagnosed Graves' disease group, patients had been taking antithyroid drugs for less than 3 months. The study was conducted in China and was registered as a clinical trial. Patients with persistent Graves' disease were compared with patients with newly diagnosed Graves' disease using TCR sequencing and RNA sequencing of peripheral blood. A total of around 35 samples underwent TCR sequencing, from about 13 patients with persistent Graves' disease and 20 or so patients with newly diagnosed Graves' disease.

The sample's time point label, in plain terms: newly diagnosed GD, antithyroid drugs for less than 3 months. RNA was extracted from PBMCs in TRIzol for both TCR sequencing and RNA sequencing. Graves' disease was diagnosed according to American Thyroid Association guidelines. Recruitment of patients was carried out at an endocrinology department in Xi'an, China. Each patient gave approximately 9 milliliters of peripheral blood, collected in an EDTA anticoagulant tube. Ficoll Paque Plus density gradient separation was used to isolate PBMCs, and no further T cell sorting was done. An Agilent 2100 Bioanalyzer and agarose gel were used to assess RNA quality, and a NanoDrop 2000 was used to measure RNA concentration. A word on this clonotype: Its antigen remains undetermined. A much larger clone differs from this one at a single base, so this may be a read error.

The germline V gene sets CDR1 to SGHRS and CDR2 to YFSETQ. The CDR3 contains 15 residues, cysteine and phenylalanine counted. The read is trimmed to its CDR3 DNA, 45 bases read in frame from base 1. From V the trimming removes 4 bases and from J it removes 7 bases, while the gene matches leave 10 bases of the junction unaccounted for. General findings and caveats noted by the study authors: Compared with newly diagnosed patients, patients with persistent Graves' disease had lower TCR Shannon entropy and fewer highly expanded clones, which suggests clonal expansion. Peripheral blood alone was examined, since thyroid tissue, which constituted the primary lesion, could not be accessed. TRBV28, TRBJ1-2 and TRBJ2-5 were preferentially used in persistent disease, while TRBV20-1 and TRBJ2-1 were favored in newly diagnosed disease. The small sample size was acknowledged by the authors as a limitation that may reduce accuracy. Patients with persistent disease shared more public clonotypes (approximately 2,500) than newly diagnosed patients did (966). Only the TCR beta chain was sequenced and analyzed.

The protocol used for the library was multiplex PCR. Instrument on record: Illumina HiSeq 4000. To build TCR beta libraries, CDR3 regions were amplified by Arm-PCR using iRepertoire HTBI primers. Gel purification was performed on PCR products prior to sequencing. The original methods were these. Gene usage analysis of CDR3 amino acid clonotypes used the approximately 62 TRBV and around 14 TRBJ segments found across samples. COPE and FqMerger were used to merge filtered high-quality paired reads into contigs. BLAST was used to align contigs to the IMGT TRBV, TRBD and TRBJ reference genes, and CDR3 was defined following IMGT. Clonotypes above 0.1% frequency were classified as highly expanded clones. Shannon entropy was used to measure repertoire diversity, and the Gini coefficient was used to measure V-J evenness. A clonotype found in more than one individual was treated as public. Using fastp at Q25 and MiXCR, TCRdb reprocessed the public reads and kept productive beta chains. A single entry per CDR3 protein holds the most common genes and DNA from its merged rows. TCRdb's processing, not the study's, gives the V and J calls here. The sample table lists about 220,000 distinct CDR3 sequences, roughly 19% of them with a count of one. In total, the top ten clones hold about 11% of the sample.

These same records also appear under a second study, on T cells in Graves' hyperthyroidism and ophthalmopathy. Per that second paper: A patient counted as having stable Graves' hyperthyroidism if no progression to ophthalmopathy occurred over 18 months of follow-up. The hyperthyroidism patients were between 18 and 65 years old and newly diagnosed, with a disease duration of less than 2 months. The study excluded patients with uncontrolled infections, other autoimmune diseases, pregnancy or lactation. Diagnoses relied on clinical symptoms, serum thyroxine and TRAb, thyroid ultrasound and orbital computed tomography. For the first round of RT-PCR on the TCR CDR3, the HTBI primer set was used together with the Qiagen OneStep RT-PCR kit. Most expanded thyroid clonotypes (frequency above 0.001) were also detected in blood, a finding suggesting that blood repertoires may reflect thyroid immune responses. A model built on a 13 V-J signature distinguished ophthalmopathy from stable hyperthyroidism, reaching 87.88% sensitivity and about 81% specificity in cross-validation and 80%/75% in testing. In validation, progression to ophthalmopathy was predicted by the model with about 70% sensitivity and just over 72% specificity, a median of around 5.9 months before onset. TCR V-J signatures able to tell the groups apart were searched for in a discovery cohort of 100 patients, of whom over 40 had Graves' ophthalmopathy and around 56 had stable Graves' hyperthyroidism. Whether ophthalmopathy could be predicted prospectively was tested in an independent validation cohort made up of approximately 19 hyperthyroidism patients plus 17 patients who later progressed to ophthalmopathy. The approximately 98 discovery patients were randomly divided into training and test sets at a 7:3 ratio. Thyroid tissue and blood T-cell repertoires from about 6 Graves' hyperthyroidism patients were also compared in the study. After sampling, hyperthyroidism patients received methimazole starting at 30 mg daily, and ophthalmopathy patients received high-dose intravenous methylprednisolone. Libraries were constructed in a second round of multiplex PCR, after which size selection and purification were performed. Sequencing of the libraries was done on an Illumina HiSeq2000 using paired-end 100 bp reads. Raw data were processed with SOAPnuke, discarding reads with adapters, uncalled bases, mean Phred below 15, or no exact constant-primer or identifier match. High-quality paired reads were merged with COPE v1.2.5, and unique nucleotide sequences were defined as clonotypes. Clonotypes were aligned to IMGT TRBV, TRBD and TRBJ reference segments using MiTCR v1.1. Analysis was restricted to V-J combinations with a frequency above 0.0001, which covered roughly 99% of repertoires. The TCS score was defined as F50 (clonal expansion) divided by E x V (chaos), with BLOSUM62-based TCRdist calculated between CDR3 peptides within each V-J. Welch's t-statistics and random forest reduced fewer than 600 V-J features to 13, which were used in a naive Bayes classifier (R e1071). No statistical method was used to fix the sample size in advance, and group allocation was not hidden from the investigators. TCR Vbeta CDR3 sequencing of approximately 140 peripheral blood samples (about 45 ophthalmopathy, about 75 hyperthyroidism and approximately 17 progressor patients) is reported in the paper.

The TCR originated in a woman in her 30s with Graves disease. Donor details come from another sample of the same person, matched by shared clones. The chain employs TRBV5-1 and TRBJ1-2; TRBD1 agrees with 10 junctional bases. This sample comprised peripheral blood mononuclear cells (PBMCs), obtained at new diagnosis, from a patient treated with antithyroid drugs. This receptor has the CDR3 CASSLITGQGSGYTF. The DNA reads TGCGCCAGCAGCCTAATAACGGGACAGGGGAGTGGCTACACCTTC. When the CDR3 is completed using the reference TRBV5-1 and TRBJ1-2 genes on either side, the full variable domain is KAGVTQTPRYLIKTRGQQVTLSCSPISGHRSVSWYQQTPGQGLQFLFEYFSETQRNKGNFPGRFSGRQFSNSRSEMNVSTLELGDSALYLCASSLITGQGSGYTFGSGTRLTVV.